One sample yielded the 13 T cell receptor beta chains listed below, sequenced in a study of OX40 agonist ivuxolimab in advanced cancers. Profiled with immunoSEQ multiplex PCR; TCRdb holds only in-frame clones, not every one. The repertoire holds some 80,000 clones, with 94% as singletons. The sequencing here drew on CD4+ or CD8+ T cells sorted from blood, taken in a trial of the OX40 agonist ivuxolimab. The receptor set was obtained from an adult with an advanced solid tumor such as melanoma, head and neck, liver or kidney cancer.

This chain joins TRBV1 and TRBJ2-4; the table's D call, TRBD1, has no DNA check behind it. TRBV1 counts as a pseudogene. This CDR3 comprises 12 residues. The CDR3 DNA follows: TGCACCATTGCGGGACAGGGAAACATTCAGTACTTC. Amino acids: CTIAGQGNIQYF.

The chain joins TRBV4-2 to TRBJ2-5; D may be TRBD2 (7 bases). Germline CDR1 LGHNA, CDR2 YNFKEQ. V dropped 5 bases and J dropped 3 bases, with 19 bases sitting between them. The CDR3 length is 16 residues. The CDR3: CASSEWGGVQEETQYF. The CDR3, as DNA: TGTGCCAGCAGCGAATGGGGGGGCGTTCAGGAAGAGACCCAGTACTTC.

The chain combines TRBV19 with TRBJ1-2; no reliable D call. Per the germline V gene, CDR1 is LNHDA and CDR2 is SQIVND (reference sequence). The V end was cut by 5 bases, the J end by 11 bases, with 15 bases between. The CDR3 extends over 12 amino acids. The CDR3 DNA sequence: TGTGCCAGTAGTTCGCGGACCCCTTTTTACACCTTC. Translating gives CASSSRTPFYTF.

V and J are TRBV5-1 and TRBJ2-1; unclear D gene. Trimming left V 2 bases short and J 5 bases short, with 8 bases between. The CDR3 is 13 residues long. Germline assignment: CDR1 SGHRS and CDR2 YFSETQ. CDR3 sequence reads: CASSFRFNNEQFF. The CDR3 region has the DNA TGCGCCAGCAGCTTCCGTTTCAACAATGAGCAGTTCTTC.

This chain uses TRBV12-5 with TRBJ1-1; D is unresolved. Germline V gene sequence: CDR1 LGHNT, CDR2 FRNRAP. Trimming removed 8 bases from V and 5 bases from J, with 12 bases in between. This CDR3 region has 12 residues. In nucleotides, the CDR3 is TGTGCTAGTTGGGTGATTGGAACTGAAGCTTTCTTT. This sequence encodes CASWVIGTEAFF.

V gene TRBV5-4 combines with J gene TRBJ2-1; tentative D call: TRBD2 (5 bases). Germline CDR1 is SGHNT and CDR2 is YYREEE (reference sequence). The CDR3 contains 14 residues. The V and J ends lost 4 bases and 7 bases respectively, with 15 bases between them. CDR3 loop: CASSREPLENEQFF. The CDR3 DNA is TGTGCCAGCAGCAGGGAGCCGTTGGAAAATGAGCAGTTCTTC. Full variable domain (remainder filled in from reference TRBV5-4 and TRBJ2-1): ETGVTQSPTHLIKTRGQQVTLRCSSQSGHNTVSWYQQALGQGPQFIFQYYREEENGRGNFPPRFSGLQFPNYSSELNVNALELDDSALYLCASSREPLENEQFFGPGTRLTVL.

V is TRBV7-8 and J is TRBJ1-4, with TRBD1 matching 10 bases. V was pared by 2 bases and J by 9 bases, with 6 bases of the junction left unmatched. CDR3 length: 15 amino acids. In germline, CDR1 is SGHVS, CDR2 FQNEAQ. This CDR3 is CASSLRTGGMKKLFF. The CDR3 DNA follows: TGTGCCAGCAGCTTAAGGACAGGGGGGATGAAAAAACTGTTTTTT. The full variable domain, its missing parts supplied by reference TRBV7-8 and TRBJ1-4, is GAGVSQSPRYKVAKRGQDVALRCDPISGHVSLFWYQQALGQGPEFLTYFQNEAQLDKSGLPSDRFFAERPEGSVSTLKIQRTQQEDSAVYLCASSLRTGGMKKLFFGSGTQLSVL.

J is TRBJ1-4 and V is TRBV7-9; weak D call: TRBD1 (5 bases). This CDR3 region has 14 residues. Trimming cost V 5 bases and J 7 bases, with 14 bases left between them. CDR1 is SEHNR, CDR2 FQNEAQ, per germline (reference sequence). The CDR3 nucleotides read TGTGCCAGCAGCCTTGGGCAGGGAAGTGAAAAACTGTTTTTT. Its translation: CASSLGQGSEKLFF.

The rearrangement joins TRBV7-9 to TRBJ1-1; no definite D call. With 1 base removed from V and 5 bases from J, the gap between germline ends came to 5 bases. This CDR3 is 12 amino acids long. CDR1 SEHNR and CDR2 FQNEAQ come from the germline V gene (reference sequence). Here the CDR3 DNA reads TGTGCCAGCAGCTTAGGTTGGACTGAAGCTTTCTTT. It is translated as CASSLGWTEAFF. Full variable domain (remainder filled in from reference TRBV7-9 and TRBJ1-1): DTGVSQNPRHKITKRGQNVTFRCDPISEHNRLYWYRQTLGQGPEFLTYFQNEAQLEKSRLLSDRFSAERPKGSFSTLEIQRTEQGDSAMYLCASSLGWTEAFFGQGTRLTVV.

The DNA for the CDR3 is TGCGCCAGCAGCTTGGGACTATCGGGCAATGAGCAGTTCTTC. Its translation: CASSLGLSGNEQFF. J is TRBJ2-1 and V is TRBV5-1, with D perhaps matching TRBD2 (5 bases). V lost 0 bases, J lost 6 bases, and 10 bases lay in between. There are 14 residues in the CDR3. The germline gives CDR1 SGHRS, CDR2 YFSETQ.

The rearrangement joins TRBV10-2 to TRBJ2-7; 11 bases are shared with TRBD1. This CDR3 has 14 amino acids. Germline-derived CDR1 and CDR2 are WSHSY and SAAADI. The J segment lost 0 bases and the V segment lost 6 bases, leaving 1 base of the junction unmatched. DNA for the CDR3: TGCGCCAGCAGGGACAGGGGGCGCTCCTACGAGCAGTACTTC. It is translated as CASRDRGRSYEQYF.

This chain connects TRBV7-2 to TRBJ1-1; D remains unclear. Germline values: CDR1 SGHTA, CDR2 FQGNSA. V was shortened by 2 bases and J by 0 bases, with 10 bases between the two germline ends. CDR3 length: 15 residues. The CDR3 DNA sequence: TGTGCCAGCAGCTTACAGCGGCAGCTGAACACTGAAGCTTTCTTT. It yields the protein CASSLQRQLNTEAFF.

The genes are TRBV28 and TRBJ1-5; TRBD1 is a possible D gene (5 bases). This CDR3 is 15 amino acids long. Germline CDR1 reads MDHEN; CDR2 reads SYDVKM. V was clipped by 6 bases and J by 0 bases, with 12 bases between them. The CDR3 DNA reads TGTGCCAGCAGCGAGACAGTCTATAGCAATCAGCCCCAGCATTTT. Translated: CASSETVYSNQPQHF.